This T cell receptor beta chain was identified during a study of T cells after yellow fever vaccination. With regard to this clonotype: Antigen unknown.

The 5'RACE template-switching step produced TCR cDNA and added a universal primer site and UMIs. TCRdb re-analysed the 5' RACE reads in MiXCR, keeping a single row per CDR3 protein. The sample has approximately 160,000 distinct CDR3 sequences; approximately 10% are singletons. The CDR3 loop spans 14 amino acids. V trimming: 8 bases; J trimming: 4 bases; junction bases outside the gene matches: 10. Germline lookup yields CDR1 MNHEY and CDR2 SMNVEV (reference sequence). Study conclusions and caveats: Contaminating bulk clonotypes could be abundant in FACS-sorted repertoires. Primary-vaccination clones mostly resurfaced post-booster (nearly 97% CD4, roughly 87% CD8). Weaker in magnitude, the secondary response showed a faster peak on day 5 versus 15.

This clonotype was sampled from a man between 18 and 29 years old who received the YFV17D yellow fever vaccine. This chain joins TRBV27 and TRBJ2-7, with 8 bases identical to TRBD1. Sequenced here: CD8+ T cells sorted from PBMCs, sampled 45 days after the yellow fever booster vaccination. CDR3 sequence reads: CASGTGTGKYEQYF. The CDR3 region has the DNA TGTGCCAGCGGAACCGGGACAGGCAAATACGAGCAGTACTTC.